The T cell receptor (beta chain) under discussion was sequenced for a study of T cells in Graves' hyperthyroidism and ophthalmopathy. Ten or more counts support this clonotype. Its antigen is unidentified. Whole-study findings and limits: Blood also carried most thyroid clonotypes expanded above 0.001.

TCR beta CDR3 region amplification was performed from RNA transcripts. TCR CDR3 regions were first amplified by RT-PCR with HTBI primers. Using its own MiXCR run on the multiplex PCR reads, TCRdb lists one record per CDR3 protein. This sample yields about 400,000 distinct CDR3 sequences, of which 15% to 19% are seen a single time; approximately 8% belongs to the top ten. Germline V lookup: CDR1 SGHVS, CDR2 FQNEAQ. The V and J ends lost 5 bases and 9 bases, in that order; junction bases with no gene match: 5. There are 13 residues in the CDR3. The chain joins TRBV7-8 to TRBJ1-5; 9 nucleotides align to TRBD1. The sequencing sample was made of blood. This clonotype was sampled from a woman younger than 30 with Graves' hyperthyroidism. CDR3 sequence: CASSRDRAAPQHF. CDR3 nucleotides: TGTGCCAGCAGCAGGGACAGGGCCGCGCCCCAGCATTTT.